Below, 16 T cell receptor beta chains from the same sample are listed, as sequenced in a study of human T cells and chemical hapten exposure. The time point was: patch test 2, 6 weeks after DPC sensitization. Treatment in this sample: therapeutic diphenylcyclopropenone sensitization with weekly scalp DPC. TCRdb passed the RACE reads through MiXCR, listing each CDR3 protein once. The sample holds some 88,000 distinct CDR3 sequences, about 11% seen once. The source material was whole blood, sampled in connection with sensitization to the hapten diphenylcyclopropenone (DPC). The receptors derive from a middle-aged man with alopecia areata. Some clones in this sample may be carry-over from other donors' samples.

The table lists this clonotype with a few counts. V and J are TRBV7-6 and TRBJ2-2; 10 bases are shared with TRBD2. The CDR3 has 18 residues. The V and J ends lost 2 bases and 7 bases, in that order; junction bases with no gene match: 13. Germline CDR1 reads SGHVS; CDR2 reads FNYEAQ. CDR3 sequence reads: CASSLKGASGRYGGELFF. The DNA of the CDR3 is TGTGCCAGCAGCTTAAAAGGGGCTAGCGGGAGATACGGCGGGGAGCTGTTTTTT.

CDR3: CASSLGGGGSNQPQHF. CDR3 coding DNA: TGTGCCAGCAGCTTGGGAGGGGGAGGGAGCAATCAGCCCCAGCATTTT. This chain links TRBV5-6 with TRBJ1-5, with D possibly TRBD1 on 6 matching bases. Trimming shortened V by 0 bases and J by 1 base, and 11 bases separated the two germline ends. The CDR3 is 16 amino acids. Germline lookup yields CDR1 SGHDT and CDR2 YYEEEE.

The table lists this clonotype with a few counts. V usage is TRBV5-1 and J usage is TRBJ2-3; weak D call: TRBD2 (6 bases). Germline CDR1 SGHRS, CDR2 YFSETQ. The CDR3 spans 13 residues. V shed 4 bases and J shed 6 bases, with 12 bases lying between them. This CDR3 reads CASSGTGTDTQYF. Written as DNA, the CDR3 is TGCGCCAGCAGCGGGACTGGGACGGATACGCAGTATTTT.

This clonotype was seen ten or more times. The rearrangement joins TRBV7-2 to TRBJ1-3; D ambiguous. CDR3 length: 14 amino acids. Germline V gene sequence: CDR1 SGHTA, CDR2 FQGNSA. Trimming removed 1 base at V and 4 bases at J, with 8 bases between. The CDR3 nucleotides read TGTGCCAGCAGCTTAGAGGTGTTGGGAAACACCATATATTTT. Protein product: CASSLEVLGNTIYF. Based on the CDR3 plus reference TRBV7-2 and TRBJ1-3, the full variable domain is GAGVSQSPSNKVTEKGKDVELRCDPISGHTALYWYRQSLGQGLEFLIYFQGNSAPDKSGLPSDRFSAERTGGSVSTLTIQRTQQEDSAVYLCASSLEVLGNTIYFGEGSWLTVV.

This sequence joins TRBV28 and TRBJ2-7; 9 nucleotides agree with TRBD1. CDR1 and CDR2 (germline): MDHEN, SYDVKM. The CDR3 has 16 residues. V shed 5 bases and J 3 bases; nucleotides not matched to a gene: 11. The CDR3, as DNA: TGTGCCAGCAGTGGCTTGGACAGGGGTACGCTCTACGAGCAGTACTTC. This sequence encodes CASSGLDRGTLYEQYF.

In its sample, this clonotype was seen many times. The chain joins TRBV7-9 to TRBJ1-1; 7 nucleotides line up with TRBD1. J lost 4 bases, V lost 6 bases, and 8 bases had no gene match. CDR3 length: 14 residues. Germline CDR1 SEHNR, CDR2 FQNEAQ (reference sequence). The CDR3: CASSGPQGSTEAFF. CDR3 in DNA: TGTGCCAGCAGTGGACCACAGGGGTCCACTGAAGCTTTCTTT.

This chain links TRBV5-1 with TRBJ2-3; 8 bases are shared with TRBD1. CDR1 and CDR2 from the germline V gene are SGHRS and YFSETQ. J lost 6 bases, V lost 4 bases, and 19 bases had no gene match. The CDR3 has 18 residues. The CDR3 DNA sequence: TGCGCCAGCAGCCAAAATATATTAGGACAGGGCAAGCTGGATACGCAGTATTTT. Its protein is CASSQNILGQGKLDTQYF. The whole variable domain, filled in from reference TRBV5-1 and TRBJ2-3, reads KAGVTQTPRYLIKTRGQQVTLSCSPISGHRSVSWYQQTPGQGLQFLFEYFSETQRNKGNFPGRFSGRQFSNSRSEMNVSTLELGDSALYLCASSQNILGQGKLDTQYFGPGTRLTVL.

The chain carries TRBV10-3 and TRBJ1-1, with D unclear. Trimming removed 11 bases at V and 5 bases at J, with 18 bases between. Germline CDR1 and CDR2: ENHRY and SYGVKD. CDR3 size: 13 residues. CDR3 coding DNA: TGTGCCTCCACCGGGGTAGAGAAGACTGAAGCTTTCTTT. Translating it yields CASTGVEKTEAFF.

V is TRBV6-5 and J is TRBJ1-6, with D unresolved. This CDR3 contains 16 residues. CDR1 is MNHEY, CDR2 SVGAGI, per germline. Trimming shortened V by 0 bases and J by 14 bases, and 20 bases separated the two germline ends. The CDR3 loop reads CASSYSRSESFLALHF. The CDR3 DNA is TGTGCCAGCAGTTACTCGAGGTCCGAATCCTTCCTAGCCCTCCACTTT.

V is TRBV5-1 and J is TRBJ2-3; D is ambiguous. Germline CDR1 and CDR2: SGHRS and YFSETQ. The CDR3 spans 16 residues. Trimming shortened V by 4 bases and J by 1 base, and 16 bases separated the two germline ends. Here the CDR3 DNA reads TGCGCCAGCAGCCTGAACCGACGAGACGGCACAGATACGCAGTATTTT. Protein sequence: CASSLNRRDGTDTQYF.

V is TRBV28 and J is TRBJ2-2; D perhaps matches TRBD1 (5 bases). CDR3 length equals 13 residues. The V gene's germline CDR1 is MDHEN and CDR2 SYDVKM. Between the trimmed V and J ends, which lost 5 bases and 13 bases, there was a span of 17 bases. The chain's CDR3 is CASSVSTAQGLFF. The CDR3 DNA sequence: TGTGCCAGCAGTGTGTCGACGGCCCAGGGGCTGTTTTTT.

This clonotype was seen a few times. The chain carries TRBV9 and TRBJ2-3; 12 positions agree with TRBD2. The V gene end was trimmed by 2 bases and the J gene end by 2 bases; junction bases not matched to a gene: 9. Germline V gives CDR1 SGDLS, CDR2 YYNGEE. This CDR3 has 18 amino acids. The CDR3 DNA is TGTGCCAGCAGCGTCGGACTAGCGGGACGGGGAAACACAGATACGCAGTATTTT. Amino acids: CASSVGLAGRGNTDTQYF.

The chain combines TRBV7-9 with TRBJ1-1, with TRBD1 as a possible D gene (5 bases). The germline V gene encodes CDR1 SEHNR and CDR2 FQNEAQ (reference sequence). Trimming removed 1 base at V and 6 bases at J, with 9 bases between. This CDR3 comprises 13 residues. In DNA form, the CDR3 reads TGTGCCAGCAGCTTAGTACGGGGGTCTGAAGCTTTCTTT. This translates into CASSLVRGSEAFF.

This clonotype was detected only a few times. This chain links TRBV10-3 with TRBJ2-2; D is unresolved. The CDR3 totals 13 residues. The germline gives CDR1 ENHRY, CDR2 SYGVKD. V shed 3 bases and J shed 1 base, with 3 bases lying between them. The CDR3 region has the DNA TGTGCCATCAGTGAAAAGAACACCGGGGAGCTGTTTTTT. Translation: CAISEKNTGELFF.

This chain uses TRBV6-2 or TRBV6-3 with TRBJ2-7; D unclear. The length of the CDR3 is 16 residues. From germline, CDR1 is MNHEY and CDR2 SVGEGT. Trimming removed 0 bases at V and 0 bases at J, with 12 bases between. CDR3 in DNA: TGTGCCAGCAGTTACTCCCTCGGCAGCAGCTCCTACGAGCAGTACGTC. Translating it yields CASSYSLGSSSYEQYV.

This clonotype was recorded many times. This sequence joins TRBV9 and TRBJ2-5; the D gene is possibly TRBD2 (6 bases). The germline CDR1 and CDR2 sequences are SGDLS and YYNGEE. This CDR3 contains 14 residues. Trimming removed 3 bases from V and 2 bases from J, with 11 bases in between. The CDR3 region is CASSAGTRQETQYF. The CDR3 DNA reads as TGTGCCAGCAGCGCCGGGACTCGACAAGAGACCCAGTACTTC.